These 15 T cell receptor beta chains came from one sample sequenced in a study of T cell responses to AZD1222 COVID-19 vaccine. Method: immunoSEQ multiplex PCR; TCRdb's copy keeps in-frame clones and lacks some. The sample records about 84,000 clones, around 85% being singletons. The sample consisted of peripheral blood, taken 28 days after the second AZD1222 dose. The receptor set was obtained from an adult who received the AZD1222 COVID-19 vaccine.

The chain uses TRBV6-5 and TRBJ2-7; D is unresolved. V was pared by 7 bases and J by 6 bases, with 13 bases between. Looked up from germline, CDR1 is MNHEY and CDR2 is SVGAGI. The CDR3 has 12 amino acids. The CDR3 is CASISVLAEQYF. The CDR3 DNA sequence: TGTGCCAGCATCTCAGTCCTTGCCGAGCAGTACTTC.

This clone came up once. The chain is built from TRBV18 and TRBJ2-1; D ambiguous. V lost 3 bases to trimming and J lost 6 bases, with 9 bases between them. There are 13 residues in the CDR3. Germline loops: CDR1 KGHSH, CDR2 LQKENI. For the CDR3, the DNA is TGTGCCAGCTCACCCCTATCGACCAATGAGCAGTTCTTC. Its translation is CASSPLSTNEQFF.

This chain uses TRBV7-8 with TRBJ1-5, with 12 positions matching TRBD1. This CDR3 is built from 17 residues. With V trimmed by 5 bases and J by 6 bases, 11 bases remained unmatched. Germline V lookup: CDR1 SGHVS, CDR2 FQNEAQ. CDR3 sequence (DNA): TGTGCCAGCAGCGACCGGGACAGGGGGCGCGGTGTTCAGCCCCAGCATTTT. Amino acids: CASSDRDRGRGVQPQHF.

V usage is TRBV9 and J usage is TRBJ1-3; 8 nucleotides align to TRBD1. This CDR3 has 15 residues. Trimming at V came to 3 bases and at J to 2 bases, leaving 4 bases not matched to a gene. Germline V gives CDR1 SGDLS, CDR2 YYNGEE. The chain's CDR3 is CASSEIQGAGNTIYF. CDR3 DNA sequence: TGTGCCAGCAGCGAAATACAGGGGGCTGGAAACACCATATATTTT.

The chain carries TRBV6-5 and TRBJ1-6; D is unresolved. Looked up from germline, CDR1 is MNHEY and CDR2 is SVGAGI. CDR3 length: 12 residues. The ends were cut back, 0 bases at V and 16 bases at J, with 10 bases in the middle. CDR3 loop: CASSYSKGSLHF. The CDR3 DNA sequence: TGTGCCAGCAGTTACTCGAAAGGTTCACTCCACTTT.

The V call is TRBV7-2, the J call TRBJ2-7; no definite D call. There are 14 residues in the CDR3. The V end lost 3 bases, the J end lost 0 bases, and 9 bases lay between the germline ends. Germline-derived CDR1 and CDR2 are SGHTA and FQGNSA. The CDR3: CASSLATSSYEQYF. The DNA of the CDR3 is TGTGCCAGCAGCTTGGCAACGAGCTCCTACGAGCAGTACTTC.

CDR3 nucleotide sequence: TGTGCCAGCAGCCCCGGGACAGGTCACGAGCAGTACTTC. Protein: CASSPGTGHEQYF. This chain links TRBV7-9 with TRBJ2-7, with TRBD1 matching over 8 bases. The CDR3 runs to 13 residues. CDR1 SEHNR and CDR2 FQNEAQ come from the germline V gene (reference sequence). V lost 5 bases, J lost 5 bases, and 5 bases stayed unmatched.

This clone appeared once. This chain uses TRBV27 with TRBJ1-5; 9 bases fit TRBD1. The CDR3 length is 16 residues. From germline, CDR1 is MNHEY and CDR2 SMNVEV (reference sequence). V trimming: 2 bases; J trimming: 11 bases; junction bases outside the gene matches: 13. CDR3 DNA: TGTGCCAGCAGTTTAAAGGGGGGACAGGGCTCGGTGGCCCAGCATTTT. Protein sequence: CASSLKGGQGSVAQHF.

CDR3 DNA sequence: TGTGCCACCAGCAGAGGGACAGCAAGAAGCACAGATACGCAGTATTTT. Its translation: CATSRGTARSTDTQYF. The chain employs TRBV15 and TRBJ2-3, with D perhaps TRBD1 (6 bases). Trimming shortened V by 1 base and J by 0 bases, and 11 bases separated the two germline ends. CDR3 length: 16 amino acids. Germline assignment: CDR1 LNHNV and CDR2 YYDKDF (reference sequence).

This chain connects TRBV29-1 to TRBJ2-3; TRBD1 matches 7 bases. The CDR3 runs 11 residues. V was pared by 6 bases and J by 9 bases, with 6 bases of the junction left unmatched. Per the germline V gene, CDR1 is SQVTM and CDR2 is ANQGSEA. The chain's CDR3 is CSVGEQGTQYF. The CDR3 DNA reads as TGCAGCGTGGGCGAACAGGGGACGCAGTATTTT.

This rearrangement joins TRBV7-2 to TRBJ1-5, with D perhaps matching TRBD1 (6 bases). V was clipped by 4 bases and J by 7 bases, with 14 bases between them. The germline CDR1 and CDR2 sequences are SGHTA and FQGNSA. CDR3 length: 14 residues. Written as DNA, the CDR3 is TGTGCCAGCAGCTCTGAACAGGGTAAACAGCCCCAGCATTTT. This sequence encodes CASSSEQGKQPQHF.

The chain carries TRBV11-2 and TRBJ1-2; D not resolved. The ends were cut back, 5 bases at V and 8 bases at J, with 12 bases in the middle. The V gene's germline CDR1 is SGHAT and CDR2 FQNNGV. CDR3 length equals 12 residues. The chain's CDR3 is CASSPGGVGYTF. The CDR3 DNA sequence: TGTGCCAGCAGCCCCGGCGGAGTAGGCTACACCTTC. The whole variable domain, remainder taken from reference TRBV11-2 and TRBJ1-2, is EAGVAQSPRYKIIEKRQSVAFWCNPISGHATLYWYQQILGQGPKLLIQFQNNGVVDDSQLPKDRFSAERLKGVDSTLKIQPAKLEDSAVYLCASSPGGVGYTFGSGTRLTVV.

V is TRBV9 and J is TRBJ1-6, with D unresolved. In germline, CDR1 is SGDLS, CDR2 YYNGEE. CDR3 length equals 17 residues. Trimming removed 4 bases at V and 8 bases at J, with 22 bases between. The CDR3, as DNA: TGTGCCAGCAGCTCTTCAATCCGGACCGAACTTCATTCACCCCTCCACTTT. Its translation is CASSSSIRTELHSPLHF.

The rearrangement uses TRBV29-1 and TRBJ1-2; tentative D call: TRBD1 (5 bases). The germline V gene has CDR1 SQVTM and CDR2 ANQGSEA. This CDR3 region has 13 residues. V was shortened by 1 base and J by 8 bases, with 14 bases between the two germline ends. CDR3 residues: CSVEGGGFEGYTF. The CDR3, as DNA: TGCAGCGTTGAAGGGGGGGGTTTCGAGGGCTACACCTTC.

This chain uses TRBV29-1 with TRBJ2-1; D is possibly TRBD1 or TRBD2 (6 bases each). The V end was cut by 6 bases, the J end by 9 bases, with 21 bases between. The germline V gene encodes CDR1 SQVTM and CDR2 ANQGSEA. CDR3 length equals 14 residues. CDR3 protein: CSVLTGGGEAEQFF. The CDR3 nucleotides are TGCAGCGTCCTTACCGGGGGCGGGGAAGCTGAGCAGTTCTTC.